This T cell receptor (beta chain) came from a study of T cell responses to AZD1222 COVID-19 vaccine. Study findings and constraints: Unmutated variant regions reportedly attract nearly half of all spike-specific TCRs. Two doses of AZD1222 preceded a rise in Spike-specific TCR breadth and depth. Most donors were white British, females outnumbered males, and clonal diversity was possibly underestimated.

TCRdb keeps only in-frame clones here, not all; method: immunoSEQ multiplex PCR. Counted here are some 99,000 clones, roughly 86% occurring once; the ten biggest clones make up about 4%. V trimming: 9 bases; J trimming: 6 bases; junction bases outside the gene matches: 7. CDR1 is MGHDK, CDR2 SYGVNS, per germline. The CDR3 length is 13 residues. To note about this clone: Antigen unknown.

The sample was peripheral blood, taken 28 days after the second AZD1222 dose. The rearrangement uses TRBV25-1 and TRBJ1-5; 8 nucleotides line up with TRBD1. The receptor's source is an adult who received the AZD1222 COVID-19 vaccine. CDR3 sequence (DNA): TGTGCCAGATGGACAGGGCTAGGTCAGCCCCAGCATTTT. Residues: CARWTGLGQPQHF.